One sample yielded the 23 T cell receptor beta chains listed below, sequenced in a study of T cell clones after liver transplantation. Clones were sequenced by immunoSEQ multiplex PCR, and TCRdb holds only the in-frame ones, with some missing. The repertoire holds around 100,000 clones, around 83% seen once, with roughly 0.9% in the top ten. The sample in question was CD4+ T cells from blood, obtained before liver transplant. These receptors originate from a human donor who received a liver transplant.

V usage is TRBV6-5 and J usage is TRBJ1-4, with D possibly matching TRBD1 (5 bases). Germline V gene lookup returns CDR1 MNHEY and CDR2 SVGAGI. This CDR3 comprises 14 residues. The V end lost 1 base, the J end lost 8 bases, and 11 bases lay between the germline ends. CDR3 in DNA: TGTGCCAGCAGTTACTTTACAGGCGGGGAAAAACTGTTTTTT. Its protein product is CASSYFTGGEKLFF.

This sequence joins TRBV4-1 and TRBJ1-5; the match to TRBD1 covers 7 bases. The trim removed 2 bases at V and 15 bases at J, leaving 16 bases unmatched. The CDR3 consists of 15 residues. Per germline, CDR1 MGHRA and CDR2 YSYEKL. The CDR3 coding sequence is TGCGCCAGCAGCCAACAGACAGGGCCCCCAAGATTTCTGCATTTT. Amino acids: CASSQQTGPPRFLHF.

The CDR3 DNA sequence: TGTGCCTGGACCGGACCCTCTGGAAACACCATATATTTT. Amino acids: CAWTGPSGNTIYF. The chain uses TRBV30 and TRBJ1-3, with D uncertain. V gave up 4 bases and J gave up 0 bases, with 7 bases separating them. The CDR3 contains 13 residues. CDR1 is GTSNPN and CDR2 is SVGIG in the germline V gene (reference sequence). Drawing the rest from reference TRBV30 and TRBJ1-3, the complete variable domain is SQTIHQWPATLVQPVGSPLSLECTVEGTSNPNLYWYRQAAGRGLQLLFYSVGIGQISSEVPQNLSASRPQDRQFILSSKKLLLSDSGFYLCAWTGPSGNTIYFGEGSWLTVV.

This clone was observed a few times. The chain combines TRBV7-2 with TRBJ2-1, with a weak D call TRBD1 (5 bases). Germline V CDR1 and CDR2: SGHTA, FQGNSA. The CDR3 loop spans 13 amino acids. Trimming stripped 2 bases from V and 6 bases from J, with 8 bases between. The CDR3 reads CASSLSQGNEQFF. The CDR3 nucleotides read TGTGCCAGCAGCTTATCGCAGGGCAATGAGCAGTTCTTC.

This clone was seen only once. The chain carries TRBV15 and TRBJ1-4, with D perhaps TRBD1 (5 bases). The CDR3 sequence is 14 residues long. Deletions cut 0 bases from V and 5 bases from J, with 7 bases between. Looked up from germline, CDR1 is LNHNV and CDR2 is YYDKDF (reference sequence). The CDR3 is CATSRDKGNEKLFF. The CDR3 DNA sequence: TGTGCCACCAGCAGAGATAAGGGGAATGAAAAACTGTTTTTT.

The V call is TRBV5-6, the J call TRBJ2-4; D unresolved. Trimming left V 4 bases short and J 0 bases short, with 8 bases between. Germline CDR1 SGHDT, CDR2 YYEEEE. CDR3 length: 14 amino acids. Here the CDR3 reads CASSPPGAKNIQYF. Written as DNA, the CDR3 is TGTGCCAGCAGCCCGCCGGGAGCCAAAAACATTCAGTACTTC. The variable domain in full, with the rest retrieved from reference TRBV5-6 and TRBJ2-4, is DAGVTQSPTHLIKTRGQQVTLRCSPKSGHDTVSWYQQALGQGPQFIFQYYEEEERQRGNFPDRFSGHQFPNYSSELNVNALLLGDSALYLCASSPPGAKNIQYFGAGTRLSVL.

The V call is TRBV27, the J call TRBJ2-1; 11 bases line up with TRBD2. The CDR3 has 16 residues. Trimming removed 5 bases from V and 9 bases from J; junction bases left unmatched: 12. Germline V gene sequence: CDR1 MNHEY, CDR2 SMNVEV (reference sequence). The CDR3 nucleotides read TGTGCCAGCAGTCATGGGAGGCTAGCGGGAGGCGGTGAGCAGTTCTTC. Its protein is CASSHGRLAGGGEQFF.

This chain uses TRBV6-1 with TRBJ2-3, with TRBD2 matching 13 bases. The ends lost 3 bases at V and 2 bases at J; junction bases unmatched: 2. This CDR3 is 16 amino acids long. The V gene's germline CDR1 is MNHNS and CDR2 SASEGT. The CDR3 reads CASSEGLAGLTDTQYF. CDR3 DNA: TGTGCCAGCAGTGAGGGACTAGCGGGACTCACAGATACGCAGTATTTT.

The chain is built from TRBV6-1 and TRBJ2-7; D is ambiguous. The germline V and J ends were trimmed by 6 bases and 0 bases, with 9 bases remaining between them. The CDR3 totals 13 residues. Germline CDR1 and CDR2: MNHNS and SASEGT. The DNA for the CDR3 is TGTGCCAGCAGACAGCATTCCTCCTACGAGCAGTACTTC. This encodes CASRQHSSYEQYF.

The chain joins TRBV5-5 to TRBJ2-3; 11 bases align to TRBD2. V shed 4 bases and J 3 bases; nucleotides not matched to a gene: 4. Germline V gene lookup returns CDR1 SGHKS and CDR2 YYEKEE (reference sequence). The CDR3 has 15 amino acids. CDR3 nucleotide sequence: TGTGCCAGCAGCCGACTAGCGGGGCATACAGATACGCAGTATTTT. Protein product: CASSRLAGHTDTQYF.

The V gene is TRBV19, the J gene TRBJ1-4, with 9 bases matching TRBD1. The CDR3 contains 15 residues. Losses at the gene ends were 2 bases for V and 7 bases for J; bases not matched to a gene: 5. Germline V gene lookup returns CDR1 LNHDA and CDR2 SQIVND (reference sequence). The CDR3 reads CASSIIQGAGEKLFF. The CDR3 DNA is TGTGCCAGTAGTATAATACAGGGGGCAGGTGAAAAACTGTTTTTT.

The CDR3 is CASTPPGGGNQPQHF. Written as DNA, the CDR3 is TGTGCCAGCACCCCTCCAGGAGGCGGTAATCAGCCCCAGCATTTT. V gene TRBV28 combines with J gene TRBJ1-5; D is ambiguous. Germline CDR1 is MDHEN and CDR2 is SYDVKM. CDR3 size: 15 residues. Trimming stripped 7 bases from V and 4 bases from J, with 17 bases between.

The chain recombines TRBV18 with TRBJ2-6; D remains ambiguous. V was pared by 6 bases and J by 1 base, with 7 bases between. There are 14 residues in the CDR3. Looked up from germline, CDR1 is KGHSH and CDR2 is LQKENI. In DNA form, the CDR3 reads TGTGCCAGCTCTTCGGGTTCTGGGGCCAACGTCCTGACTTTC. It translates to CASSSGSGANVLTF.

J is TRBJ1-2 and V is TRBV29-1, with D unresolved. This CDR3 has 11 amino acids. The germline gives CDR1 SQVTM, CDR2 ANQGSEA. V was clipped by 3 bases and J by 1 base, with 3 bases between them. The CDR3 is CSVEGNYGYTF. The CDR3 nucleotides read TGCAGCGTTGAGGGTAACTATGGCTACACCTTC.

Regarding this clone: At one end, the junction sequence differs from germline, possibly due to a read error. The chain is built from TRBV5-1 and TRBJ1-2; no clear D gene. There are 15 residues in the CDR3. Germline CDR1 SGHRS, CDR2 YFSETQ. The CDR3 sequence: CASSLTGPWVEGPLF. The CDR3 DNA follows: TGCGCCAGCAGCTTGACGGGTCCGTGGGTAGAGGGTCCACTCTTC.

The gene calls are TRBV5-1 and TRBJ1-3; TRBD1 matches 7 bases. The junction had 6 bases not matched to a gene; V was cut back by 4 bases and J by 2 bases. The CDR3 covers 15 residues. The germline CDR1 and CDR2 sequences are SGHRS and YFSETQ. This CDR3 is CASSGLGTAGNTIYF. The CDR3 coding sequence is TGCGCCAGCAGCGGCCTCGGGACAGCTGGAAACACCATATATTTT.

CDR3 sequence (DNA): TGTGCCAGTAGACACCGGGACGGTGGCTCCTACGAGCAGTACTTC. Its protein product is CASRHRDGGSYEQYF. The J gene is TRBJ2-7, the V gene TRBV2; D may match TRBD1 or TRBD2 (5 bases each). Germline loops: CDR1 SNHLY, CDR2 FYNNEI. V was clipped by 9 bases and J by 0 bases, with 18 bases between them. The CDR3 contains 15 residues.

The genes are TRBV29-1 and TRBJ1-2; a weak D match, TRBD1 (5 bases). The CDR3 is 13 residues long. Looked up from germline, CDR1 is SQVTM and CDR2 is ANQGSEA. The V end lost 5 bases, the J end lost 4 bases, and 14 bases lay between the germline ends. The CDR3 nucleotides read TGCAGCGTTAGACAGTCCCAATTCTATGGCTACACCTTC. The encoded protein is CSVRQSQFYGYTF.

The chain recombines TRBV7-9 with TRBJ1-3, with D unclear. CDR1 is SEHNR and CDR2 is FQNEAQ in the germline V gene (reference sequence). CDR3 length: 14 residues. The V and J ends lost 4 bases and 0 bases respectively, with 7 bases between them. CDR3 DNA sequence: TGTGCCAGCAGCTATGAGATCTCTGGAAACACCATATATTTT. As protein: CASSYEISGNTIYF.

This clone came up once. This rearrangement joins TRBV7-6 to TRBJ2-3; D is unresolved. Trimming cost V 1 base and J 2 bases, with 10 bases left between them. The germline CDR1 and CDR2 sequences are SGHVS and FNYEAQ. The CDR3 runs to 15 residues. Here the CDR3 DNA reads TGTGCCAGCAGCTTAGGTTTTACAGTCACAGATACGCAGTATTTT. Protein product: CASSLGFTVTDTQYF.

With respect to this clone: This CDR3 is also generated by other DNA sequences in the sample. J is TRBJ2-2 and V is TRBV28, with 7 bases fitting TRBD1. The CDR3 length is 14 residues. V lost 6 bases, J lost 6 bases, and 7 bases stayed unmatched. The germline gives CDR1 MDHEN, CDR2 SYDVKM. The CDR3 DNA sequence: TGTGCCAGCAGCAAGACAGGGCGGGCCGGGGAGCTGTTTTTT. Translated: CASSKTGRAGELFF.

A few counts support this clone. The V gene is TRBV6-5, the J gene TRBJ1-2, with 7 bases aligning to TRBD1. V was pared by 6 bases and J by 6 bases, with 7 bases of the junction left unmatched. The CDR3 consists of 13 residues. CDR1 is MNHEY and CDR2 is SVGAGI in the germline V gene. CDR3 in DNA: TGTGCCAGCAGCAATCGACAGGGCCATGGCTACACCTTC. Protein: CASSNRQGHGYTF.

The rearrangement joins TRBV7-2 to TRBJ1-2; TRBD1 matches 7 bases. V was clipped by 4 bases and J by 6 bases; unmatched bases: 8. This CDR3 has 14 amino acids. Germline V gene lookup returns CDR1 SGHTA and CDR2 FQGNSA. The CDR3 sequence is CASSYTGDVNGYTF. CDR3 DNA: TGTGCCAGCAGCTATACAGGGGATGTAAATGGCTACACCTTC.